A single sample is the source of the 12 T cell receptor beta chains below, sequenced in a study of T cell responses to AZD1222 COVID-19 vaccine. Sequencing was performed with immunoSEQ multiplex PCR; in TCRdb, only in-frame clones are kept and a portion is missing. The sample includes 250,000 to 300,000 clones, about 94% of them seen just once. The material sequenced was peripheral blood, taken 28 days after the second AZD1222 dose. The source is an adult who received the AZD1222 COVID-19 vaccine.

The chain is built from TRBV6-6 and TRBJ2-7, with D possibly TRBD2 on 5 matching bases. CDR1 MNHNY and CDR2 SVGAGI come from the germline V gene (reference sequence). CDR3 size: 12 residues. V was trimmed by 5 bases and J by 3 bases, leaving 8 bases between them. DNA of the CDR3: TGTGCCAGCAGTCATACTAGCTACGAGCAGTACTTC. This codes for CASSHTSYEQYF.

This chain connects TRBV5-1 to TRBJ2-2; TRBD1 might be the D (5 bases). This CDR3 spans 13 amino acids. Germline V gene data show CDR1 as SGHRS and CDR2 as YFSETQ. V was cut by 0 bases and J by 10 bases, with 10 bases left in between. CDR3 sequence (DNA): TGCGCCAGCAGCTTGGGCAGGGCGGCGGAGCTGTTTTTT. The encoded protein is CASSLGRAAELFF.

CDR3 residues: CASSFLRTVANYGYTF. The CDR3 region has the DNA TGTGCCAGCAGCTTCCTGAGGACTGTAGCTAACTATGGCTACACCTTC. The rearrangement uses TRBV7-6 and TRBJ1-2; D remains ambiguous. Germline V gene lookup returns CDR1 SGHVS and CDR2 FNYEAQ. The CDR3 length is 16 residues. V was cut by 3 bases and J by 0 bases, with 14 bases left in between.

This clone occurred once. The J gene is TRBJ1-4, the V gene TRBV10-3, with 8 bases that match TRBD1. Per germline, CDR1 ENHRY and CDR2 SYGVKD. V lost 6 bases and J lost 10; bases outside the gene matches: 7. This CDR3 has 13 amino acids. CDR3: CAIRDRVEGKLFF. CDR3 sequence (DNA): TGTGCCATCAGGGACAGGGTGGAGGGAAAACTGTTTTTT.

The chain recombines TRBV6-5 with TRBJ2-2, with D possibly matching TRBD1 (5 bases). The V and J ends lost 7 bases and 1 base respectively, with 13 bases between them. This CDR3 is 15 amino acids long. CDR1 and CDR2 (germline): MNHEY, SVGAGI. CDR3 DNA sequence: TGTGCCAGCAAGCTACACGGACAGAACACCGGGGAGCTGTTTTTT. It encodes CASKLHGQNTGELFF.

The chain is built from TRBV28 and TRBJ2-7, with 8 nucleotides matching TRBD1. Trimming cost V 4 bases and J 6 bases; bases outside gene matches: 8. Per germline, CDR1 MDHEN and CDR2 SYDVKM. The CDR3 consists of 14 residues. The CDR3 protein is CASSSLRQGREQYF. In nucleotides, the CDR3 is TGTGCCAGCAGTTCCCTAAGACAGGGGCGCGAGCAGTACTTC.

Here the CDR3 DNA reads TGTGCCAGCAGCCCATGGACGGACTACAATGAGCAGTTCTTC. Translation gives CASSPWTDYNEQFF. The chain employs TRBV9 and TRBJ2-1, with D uncertain. The V end lost 4 bases, the J end lost 3 bases, and 11 bases lay between the germline ends. CDR1 is SGDLS and CDR2 is YYNGEE in the germline V gene. The CDR3 extends over 14 amino acids.

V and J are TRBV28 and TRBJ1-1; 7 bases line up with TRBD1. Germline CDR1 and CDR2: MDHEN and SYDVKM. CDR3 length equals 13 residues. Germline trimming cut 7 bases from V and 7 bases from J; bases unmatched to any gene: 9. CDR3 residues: CASKLGQESEAFF. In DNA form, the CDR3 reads TGTGCCAGCAAACTTGGACAGGAGAGTGAAGCTTTCTTT.

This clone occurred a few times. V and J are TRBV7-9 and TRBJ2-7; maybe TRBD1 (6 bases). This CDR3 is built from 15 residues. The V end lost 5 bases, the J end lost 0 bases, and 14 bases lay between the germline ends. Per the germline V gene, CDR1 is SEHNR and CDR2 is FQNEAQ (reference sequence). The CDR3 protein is CASSPQGLDSYEQYF. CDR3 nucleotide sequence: TGTGCCAGCAGCCCTCAGGGGTTGGACTCCTACGAGCAGTACTTC. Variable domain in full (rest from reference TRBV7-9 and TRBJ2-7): DTGVSQNPRHKITKRGQNVTFRCDPISEHNRLYWYRQTLGQGPEFLTYFQNEAQLEKSRLLSDRFSAERPKGSFSTLEIQRTEQGDSAMYLCASSPQGLDSYEQYFGPGTRLTVT.

DNA for the CDR3: TGCGCCAGCAGCCATCTGGACAGGGGGGGCTACGAGCAGTACTTC. This sequence encodes CASSHLDRGGYEQYF. The chain carries TRBV4-1 and TRBJ2-7, with TRBD1 identical over 10 bases. The CDR3 sequence is 15 residues long. The trim removed 3 bases at V and 3 bases at J, leaving 5 bases unmatched. Germline V gives CDR1 MGHRA, CDR2 YSYEKL.

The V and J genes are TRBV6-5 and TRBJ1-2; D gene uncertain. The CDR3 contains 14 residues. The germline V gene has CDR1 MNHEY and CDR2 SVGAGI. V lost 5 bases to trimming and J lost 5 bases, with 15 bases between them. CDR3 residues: CASSRAQEPYGYTF. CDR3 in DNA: TGTGCCAGCAGTCGGGCCCAGGAGCCTTATGGCTACACCTTC.

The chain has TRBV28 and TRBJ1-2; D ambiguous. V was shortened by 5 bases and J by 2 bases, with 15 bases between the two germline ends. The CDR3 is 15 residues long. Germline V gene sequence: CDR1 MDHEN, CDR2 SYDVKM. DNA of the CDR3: TGTGCCAGCAGTCTCCTTGGACCCAGAAACTATGGCTACACCTTC. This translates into CASSLLGPRNYGYTF.